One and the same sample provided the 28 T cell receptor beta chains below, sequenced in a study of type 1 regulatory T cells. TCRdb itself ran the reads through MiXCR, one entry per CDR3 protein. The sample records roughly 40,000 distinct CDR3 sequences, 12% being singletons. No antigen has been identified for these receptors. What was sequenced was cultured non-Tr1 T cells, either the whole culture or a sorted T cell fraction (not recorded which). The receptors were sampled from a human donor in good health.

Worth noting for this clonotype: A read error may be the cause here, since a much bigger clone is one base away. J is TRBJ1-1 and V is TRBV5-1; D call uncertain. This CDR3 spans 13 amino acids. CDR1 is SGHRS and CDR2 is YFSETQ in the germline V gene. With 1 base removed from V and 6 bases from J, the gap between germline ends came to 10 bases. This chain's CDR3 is CASSLSGYPEAFF. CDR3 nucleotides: TGCGCCAGCAGCTTGTCGGGATACCCTGAAGCTTTCTTT.

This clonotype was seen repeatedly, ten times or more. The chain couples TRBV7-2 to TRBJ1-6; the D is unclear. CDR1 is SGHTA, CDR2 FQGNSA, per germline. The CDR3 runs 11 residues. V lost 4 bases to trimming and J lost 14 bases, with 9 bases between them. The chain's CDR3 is CASSSQRTLHF. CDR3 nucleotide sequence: TGTGCCAGCAGCTCCCAGAGAACCCTCCACTTT.

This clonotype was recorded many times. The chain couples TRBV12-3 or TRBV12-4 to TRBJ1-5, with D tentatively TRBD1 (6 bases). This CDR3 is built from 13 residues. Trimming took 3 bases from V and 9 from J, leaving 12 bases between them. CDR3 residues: CASSFEQGGPQHF. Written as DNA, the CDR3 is TGTGCCAGCAGTTTCGAACAGGGAGGGCCCCAGCATTTT.

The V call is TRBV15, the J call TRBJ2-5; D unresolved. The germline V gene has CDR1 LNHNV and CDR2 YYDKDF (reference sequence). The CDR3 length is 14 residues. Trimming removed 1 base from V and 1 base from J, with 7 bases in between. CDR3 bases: TGTGCCACCAGCAGAGGCACCGCCCAAGAGACCCAGTACTTC. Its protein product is CATSRGTAQETQYF.

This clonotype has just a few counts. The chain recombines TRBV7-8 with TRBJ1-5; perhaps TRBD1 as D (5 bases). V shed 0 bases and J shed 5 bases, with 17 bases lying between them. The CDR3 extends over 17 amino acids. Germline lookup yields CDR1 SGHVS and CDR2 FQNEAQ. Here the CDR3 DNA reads TGTGCCAGCAGCTTAGCCGATCGACAGCTCTTCCATCAGCCCCAGCATTTT. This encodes CASSLADRQLFHQPQHF. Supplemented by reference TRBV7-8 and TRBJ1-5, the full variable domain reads GAGVSQSPRYKVAKRGQDVALRCDPISGHVSLFWYQQALGQGPEFLTYFQNEAQLDKSGLPSDRFFAERPEGSVSTLKIQRTQQEDSAVYLCASSLADRQLFHQPQHFGDGTRLSIL.

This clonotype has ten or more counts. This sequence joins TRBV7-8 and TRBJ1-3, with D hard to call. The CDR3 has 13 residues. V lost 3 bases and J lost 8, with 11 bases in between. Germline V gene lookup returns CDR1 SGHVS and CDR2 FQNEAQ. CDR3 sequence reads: CASSFNLGDTIYF. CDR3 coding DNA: TGTGCCAGCAGCTTTAATCTGGGAGACACCATATATTTT.

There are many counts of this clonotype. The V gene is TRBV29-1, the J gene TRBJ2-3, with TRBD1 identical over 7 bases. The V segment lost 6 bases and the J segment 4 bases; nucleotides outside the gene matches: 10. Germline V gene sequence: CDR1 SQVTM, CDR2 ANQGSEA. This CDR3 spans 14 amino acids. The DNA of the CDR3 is TGCAGCGTGAGGGGGCTAGAGGCTGCAGATACGCAGTATTTT. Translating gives CSVRGLEAADTQYF.

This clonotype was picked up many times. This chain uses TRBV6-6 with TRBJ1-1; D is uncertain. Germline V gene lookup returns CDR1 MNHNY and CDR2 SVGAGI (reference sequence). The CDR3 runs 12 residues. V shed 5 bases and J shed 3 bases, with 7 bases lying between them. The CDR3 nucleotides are TGTGCCAGCAGTCAGATTTACACTGAAGCTTTCTTT. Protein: CASSQIYTEAFF.

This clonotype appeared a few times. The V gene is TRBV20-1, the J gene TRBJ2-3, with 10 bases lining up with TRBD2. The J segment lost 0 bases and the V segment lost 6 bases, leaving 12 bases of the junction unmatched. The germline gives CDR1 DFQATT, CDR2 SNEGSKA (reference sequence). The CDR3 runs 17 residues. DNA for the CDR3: TGCAGTGCCAAGAGCCTAGCGGGAGCACCTAGCACAGATACGCAGTATTTT. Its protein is CSAKSLAGAPSTDTQYF.

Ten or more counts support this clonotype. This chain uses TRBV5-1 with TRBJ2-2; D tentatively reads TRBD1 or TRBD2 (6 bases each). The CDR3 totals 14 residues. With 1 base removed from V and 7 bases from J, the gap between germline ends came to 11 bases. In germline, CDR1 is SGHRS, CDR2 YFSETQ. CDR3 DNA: TGCGCCAGCAGCTTGTGGGGGGCGAACGGGGAGCTGTTTTTT. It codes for CASSLWGANGELFF. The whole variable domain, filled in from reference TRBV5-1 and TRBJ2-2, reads KAGVTQTPRYLIKTRGQQVTLSCSPISGHRSVSWYQQTPGQGLQFLFEYFSETQRNKGNFPGRFSGRQFSNSRSEMNVSTLELGDSALYLCASSLWGANGELFFGEGSRLTVL.

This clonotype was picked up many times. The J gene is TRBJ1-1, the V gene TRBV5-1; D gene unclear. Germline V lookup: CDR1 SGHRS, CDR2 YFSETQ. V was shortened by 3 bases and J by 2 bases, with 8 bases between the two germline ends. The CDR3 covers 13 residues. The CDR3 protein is CASSSRPNTEAFF. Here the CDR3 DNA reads TGCGCCAGCAGCTCTAGACCCAACACTGAAGCTTTCTTT.

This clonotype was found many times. CDR3 region: CASSYSQVTGELFF. In DNA form, the CDR3 reads TGTGCCAGCAGTTACTCGCAGGTTACCGGGGAGCTGTTTTTT. The chain recombines TRBV6-5 with TRBJ2-2; D not certain. Germline assignment: CDR1 MNHEY and CDR2 SVGAGI. V gave up 0 bases and J gave up 5 bases, with 7 bases separating them. The CDR3 consists of 14 residues.

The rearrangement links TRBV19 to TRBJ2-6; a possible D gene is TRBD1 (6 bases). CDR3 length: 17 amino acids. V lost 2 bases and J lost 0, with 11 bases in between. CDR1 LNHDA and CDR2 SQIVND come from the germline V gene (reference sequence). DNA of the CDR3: TGTGCCAGTAGTATAAGACAGGTCCCCTCTGGGGCCAACGTCCTGACTTTC. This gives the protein CASSIRQVPSGANVLTF.

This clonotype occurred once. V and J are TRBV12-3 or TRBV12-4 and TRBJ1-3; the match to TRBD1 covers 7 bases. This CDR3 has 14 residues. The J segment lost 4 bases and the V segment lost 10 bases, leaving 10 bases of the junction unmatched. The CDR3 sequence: CATRDSAGGNTIYF. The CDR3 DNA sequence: TGTGCCACCCGGGACAGTGCAGGCGGAAACACCATATATTTT.

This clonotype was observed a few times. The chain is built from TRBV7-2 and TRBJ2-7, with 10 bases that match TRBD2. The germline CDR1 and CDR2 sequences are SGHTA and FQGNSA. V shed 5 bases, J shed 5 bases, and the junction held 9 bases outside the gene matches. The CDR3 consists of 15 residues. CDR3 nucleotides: TGTGCCAGCAGCCCGCTCACCGGGACTAGCGACGAGCAGTACTTC. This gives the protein CASSPLTGTSDEQYF.

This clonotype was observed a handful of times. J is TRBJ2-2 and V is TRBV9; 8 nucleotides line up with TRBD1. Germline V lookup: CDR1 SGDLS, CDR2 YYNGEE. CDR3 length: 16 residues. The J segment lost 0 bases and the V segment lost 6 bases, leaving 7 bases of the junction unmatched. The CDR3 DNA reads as TGTGCCAGCACCCCAGGGGGCAAAGCGAACACCGGGGAGCTGTTTTTT. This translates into CASTPGGKANTGELFF.

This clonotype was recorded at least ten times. The CDR3 reads CASNFVGTDLSYEQYF. CDR3 DNA: TGTGCCAGCAATTTCGTTGGGACAGACCTTTCCTACGAGCAGTACTTC. This chain links TRBV12-3 or TRBV12-4 with TRBJ2-7, with 7 nucleotides matching TRBD1. CDR3 length: 16 amino acids. The V and J ends lost 7 bases and 1 base, in that order; junction bases with no gene match: 13.

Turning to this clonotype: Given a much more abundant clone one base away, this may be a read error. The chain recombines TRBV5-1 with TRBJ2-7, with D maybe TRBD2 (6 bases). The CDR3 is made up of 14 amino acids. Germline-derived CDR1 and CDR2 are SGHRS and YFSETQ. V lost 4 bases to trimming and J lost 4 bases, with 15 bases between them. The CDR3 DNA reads TGCGCCAGCAGCCGACAGAGGACTATGTACGAGCAGTACTTC. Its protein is CASSRQRTMYEQYF.

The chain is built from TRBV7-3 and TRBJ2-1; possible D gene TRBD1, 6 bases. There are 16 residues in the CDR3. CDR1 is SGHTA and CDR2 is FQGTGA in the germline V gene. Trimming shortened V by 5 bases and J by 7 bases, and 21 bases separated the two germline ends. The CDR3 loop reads CASSPQGWGPFNEQFF. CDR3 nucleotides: TGTGCCAGCAGCCCCCAAGGTTGGGGGCCCTTTAATGAGCAGTTCTTC.

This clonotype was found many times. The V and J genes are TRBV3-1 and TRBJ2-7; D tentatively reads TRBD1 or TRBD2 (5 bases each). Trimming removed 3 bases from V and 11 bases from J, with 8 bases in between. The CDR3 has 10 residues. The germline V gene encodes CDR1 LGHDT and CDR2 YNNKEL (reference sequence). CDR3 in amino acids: CASSQGRKYF. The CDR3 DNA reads TGTGCCAGCAGCCAGGGACGGAAGTACTTC.

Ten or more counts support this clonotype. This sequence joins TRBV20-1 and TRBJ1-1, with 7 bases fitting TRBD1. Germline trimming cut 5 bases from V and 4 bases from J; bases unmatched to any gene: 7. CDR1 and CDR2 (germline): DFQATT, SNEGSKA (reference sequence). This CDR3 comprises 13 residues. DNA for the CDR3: TGCAGTGCTCCAGAGGGGGCGAGCACTGAAGCTTTCTTT. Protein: CSAPEGASTEAFF.

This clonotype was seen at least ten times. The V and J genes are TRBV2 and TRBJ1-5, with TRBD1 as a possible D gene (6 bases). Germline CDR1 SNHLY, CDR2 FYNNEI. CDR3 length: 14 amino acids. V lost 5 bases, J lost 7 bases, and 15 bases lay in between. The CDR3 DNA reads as TGTGCCAGCAGTCATGAACAGGGTGAACAGCCCCAGCATTTT. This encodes CASSHEQGEQPQHF.

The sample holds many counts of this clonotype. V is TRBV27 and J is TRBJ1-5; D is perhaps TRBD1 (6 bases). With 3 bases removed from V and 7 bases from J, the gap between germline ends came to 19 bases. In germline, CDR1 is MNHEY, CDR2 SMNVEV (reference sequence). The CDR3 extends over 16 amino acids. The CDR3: CASSFGGTNDGQPQHF. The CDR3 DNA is TGTGCCAGCAGTTTTGGCGGGACAAATGATGGGCAGCCCCAGCATTTT.

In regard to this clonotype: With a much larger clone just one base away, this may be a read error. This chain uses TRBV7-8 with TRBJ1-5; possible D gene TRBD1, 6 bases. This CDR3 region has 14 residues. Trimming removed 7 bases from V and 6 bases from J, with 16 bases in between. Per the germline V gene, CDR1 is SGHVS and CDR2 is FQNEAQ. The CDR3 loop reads CASNSQQGIQPQHF. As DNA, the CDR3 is TGTGCCAGCAACTCTCAGCAGGGGATTCAGCCCCAGCATTTT.

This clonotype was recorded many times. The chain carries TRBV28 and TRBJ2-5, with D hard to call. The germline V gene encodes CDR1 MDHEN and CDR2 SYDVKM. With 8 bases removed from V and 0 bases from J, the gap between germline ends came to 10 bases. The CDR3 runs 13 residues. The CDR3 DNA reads TGTGCCAGCGGTCCAGGTTACCAAGAGACCCAGTACTTC. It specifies CASGPGYQETQYF.

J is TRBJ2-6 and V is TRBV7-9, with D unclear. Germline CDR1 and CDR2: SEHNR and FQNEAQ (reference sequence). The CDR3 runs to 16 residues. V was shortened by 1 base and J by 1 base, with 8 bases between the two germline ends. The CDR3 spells CASSLGSLSGANVLTF. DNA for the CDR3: TGTGCCAGCAGCTTAGGTAGTCTGTCTGGGGCCAACGTCCTGACTTTC.

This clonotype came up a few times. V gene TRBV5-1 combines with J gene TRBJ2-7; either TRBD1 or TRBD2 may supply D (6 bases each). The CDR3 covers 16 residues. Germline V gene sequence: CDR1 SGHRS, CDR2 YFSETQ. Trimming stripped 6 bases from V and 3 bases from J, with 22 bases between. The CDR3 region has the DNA TGCGCCAGCATGGTTGGGTCCGGGGGCATAATCTACGAGCAGTACTTC. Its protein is CASMVGSGGIIYEQYF.

As DNA, the CDR3 is TGTGCCAGCAGTTTAAGTAATGAGCAGTTCTTC. Protein: CASSLSNEQFF. J is TRBJ2-1 and V is TRBV12-3 or TRBV12-4; D gene uncertain. The CDR3 length is 11 residues. V lost 2 bases and J lost 7, with 3 bases in between.